Reported below is one T cell receptor (beta chain). Produced via immunoSEQ multiplex PCR; TCRdb's table is partial and in-frame only. This table has millions of clones, about 92% appearing once. Germline V gene data show CDR1 as MNHNS and CDR2 as SASEGT. The CDR3 runs to 12 residues. V lost 5 bases to trimming and J lost 9 bases, with 11 bases between them. This entry belongs to a study of shared clonotypes between healthy human individuals. This sequence was found in a man between 18 and 35 years old in good health. Material: naive CD4+ T cells sorted from blood. The subset here: CD45RA+ positively selected. The V call is TRBV6-1, the J call TRBJ1-5; D is uncertain. The DNA for the CDR3 is TGTGCCAGCAGTCAGATGTTCATGCCCCAGCATTTT. The encoded protein is CASSQMFMPQHF.